These 11 T cell receptor beta chains share one sample of origin, sequenced in a study of blood T cells in healthy people across ages. The authors ran a second PCR of about 6 to 12 cycles using a sample-barcoded 5' primer and a J-beta primer mix. TCRdb fed the 5' RACE reads into MiXCR, producing one record per CDR3 protein. The data show approximately 690,000 distinct CDR3 sequences, roughly 50% seen once. Sample: blood. The receptors were sampled from a man in his sixties in good health.

This rearrangement joins TRBV6-6 to TRBJ2-1; D may be TRBD2 (5 bases). Germline-derived CDR1 and CDR2 are MNHNY and SVGAGI (reference sequence). Trimming removed 6 bases at V and 9 bases at J, with 12 bases between. The CDR3 has 12 residues. The DNA of the CDR3 is TGTGCCAGCAGCCCCGCACGGGGTGAGCAGTTCTTC. Translating gives CASSPARGEQFF.

This clonotype was counted a few times. V usage is TRBV3-1 and J usage is TRBJ2-2; 7 positions agree with TRBD1. The V segment lost 4 bases and the J segment 1 base; nucleotides outside the gene matches: 3. Germline-derived CDR1 and CDR2 are LGHDT and YNNKEL (reference sequence). The CDR3 spans 15 residues. In DNA, the CDR3 is TGTGCCAGCAGCCTCGGGACAGTGAACACCGGGGAGCTGTTTTTT. Translated, it gives CASSLGTVNTGELFF.

J is TRBJ1-1 and V is TRBV12-3 or TRBV12-4, with unresolved D. The V end lost 3 bases, the J end lost 12 bases, and 11 bases lay between the germline ends. The CDR3 has 11 amino acids. The CDR3 nucleotides read TGTGCCAGCAGTTTTGAGTTAGTAACTTTCTTT. Translation: CASSFELVTFF.

The chain couples TRBV5-1 to TRBJ1-1; possibly TRBD1 for D (5 bases). The V end was cut by 0 bases, the J end by 1 base, with 13 bases between. Germline V gene sequence: CDR1 SGHRS, CDR2 YFSETQ. The CDR3 sequence is 16 residues long. CDR3 sequence: CASSLDGGWANTEAFF. The CDR3 nucleotides read TGCGCCAGCAGCTTGGACGGGGGGTGGGCGAACACTGAAGCTTTCTTT.

This clonotype was counted a few times. The chain links TRBV20-1 to TRBJ2-4, with 7 bases fitting TRBD2. V lost 0 bases, J lost 2 bases, and 4 bases stayed unmatched. Germline CDR1 reads DFQATT; CDR2 reads SNEGSKA (reference sequence). The CDR3 totals 15 residues. DNA of the CDR3: TGCAGTGCTAGAGAGGGGAGGGGAACCAAAAACATTCAGTACTTC. Protein: CSAREGRGTKNIQYF.

The chain is built from TRBV19 and TRBJ2-7; D remains ambiguous. The germline V gene encodes CDR1 LNHDA and CDR2 SQIVND (reference sequence). The CDR3 sequence is 11 residues long. Trimming stripped 3 bases from V and 5 bases from J, with 5 bases between. The CDR3 coding sequence is TGTGCCAGTAGTATTCGGAACGAGCAGTACTTC. Amino acids: CASSIRNEQYF.

The rearrangement uses TRBV20-1 and TRBJ2-5, with 9 bases that match TRBD2. J gave up 1 base and V 5 bases, and 8 bases lay outside the gene matches. CDR1 is DFQATT, CDR2 SNEGSKA, per germline (reference sequence). The CDR3 totals 15 residues. In DNA form, the CDR3 reads TGCAGTGCTCCAAATAGCGGGGGCCCCCAAGAGACCCAGTACTTC. This translates into CSAPNSGGPQETQYF.

This clonotype was seen once. This sequence joins TRBV6-4 and TRBJ2-2; D is perhaps TRBD1 (6 bases). Germline CDR1 MRHNA, CDR2 SNTAGT. The CDR3 is 15 amino acids. V was clipped by 0 bases and J by 5 bases, with 10 bases between them. The CDR3 protein is CASSDSGAVTGELFF. The CDR3 coding sequence is TGTGCCAGCAGTGACTCGGGGGCCGTAACCGGGGAGCTGTTTTTT.

This clonotype was seen a few times. The rearrangement links TRBV10-1 to TRBJ2-4, with D unclear. V shed 4 bases and J shed 0 bases, with 4 bases lying between them. The CDR3 extends over 13 amino acids. Germline V gives CDR1 WNHNN, CDR2 SYGVQD (reference sequence). The CDR3 nucleotides read TGCGCCAGCAGTGGCGTAGCCAAAAACATTCAGTACTTC. Protein: CASSGVAKNIQYF.

The rearrangement links TRBV7-2 to TRBJ1-2, with D perhaps TRBD1 (5 bases). The length of the CDR3 is 13 residues. CDR1 and CDR2 from the germline V gene are SGHTA and FQGNSA. V gave up 5 bases and J gave up 8 bases, with 15 bases separating them. The CDR3 sequence: CASSPLTAGGYTF. Here the CDR3 DNA reads TGTGCCAGCAGCCCCCTGACAGCCGGAGGCTACACCTTC.

The V and J genes are TRBV20-1 and TRBJ1-2; the D is unclear. Trimming took 4 bases from V and 4 from J, leaving 10 bases between them. The CDR3 runs 12 residues. Germline V gene data show CDR1 as DFQATT and CDR2 as SNEGSKA (reference sequence). The CDR3 DNA follows: TGCAGTGCTACCAGCAGCCCCTATGGCTACACCTTC. This codes for CSATSSPYGYTF.